The clone carrying this T cell receptor beta chain was counted between two and nine times. TCRdb reprocessed the reads with MiXCR, giving one entry per CDR3 protein. The sample yields approximately 170,000 distinct CDR3 sequences, roughly 15% seen once. Trimming left V 3 bases short and J 3 bases short, with 17 bases between. Germline V gene sequence: CDR1 MGHRA, CDR2 YSYEKL. The CDR3 loop spans 16 amino acids. These data come from a study of T cell repertoires in cytomegalovirus infection. This receptor was identified in a human donor in good health (CMV status not recorded). Some clones in this sample may be carry-over from other donors' samples. This rearrangement joins TRBV4-1 to TRBJ1-1, with D hard to call. The sample taken for sequencing was CD8+ T cells from PBMCs. CDR3 protein: CASSHSPVTPYTEAFF. As DNA, the CDR3 is TGCGCCAGCAGCCATTCCCCCGTGACACCCTACACTGAAGCTTTCTTT.